These 14 T cell receptor beta chains were all obtained from the same sample, sequenced in a study of blood T cell repertoires in COVID-19. Produced via immunoSEQ multiplex PCR; TCRdb's table is partial and in-frame only. This sample has about 220,000 clones, with approximately 82% found just once. The sequencing sample was made of peripheral blood. All receptors come from a man aged 45-60 years with active or convalescent COVID-19.

The genes are TRBV11-3 and TRBJ2-5; D is unresolved. Per the germline V gene, CDR1 is SGHNT and CDR2 is YENEEA. With 5 bases removed from V and 3 bases from J, the gap between germline ends came to 4 bases. CDR3 length: 11 amino acids. CDR3 sequence (DNA): TGTGCCAGCAGCCCCGAAGAGACCCAGTACTTC. Its translation: CASSPEETQYF.

The chain joins TRBV13 to TRBJ2-7; 10 bases agree with TRBD2. Losses at the gene ends were 5 bases for V and 6 bases for J; bases not matched to a gene: 10. CDR1 and CDR2 from the germline V gene are PRHDT and FYEKMQ (reference sequence). The CDR3 runs 15 residues. The CDR3 bases are TGTGCCAGCAGCCAATCGACTAGCGGGCCCCTCGAGCAGTACGTC. Its translation: CASSQSTSGPLEQYV.

The chain couples TRBV27 to TRBJ2-2; a weak D match, TRBD1 (5 bases). Germline V gene data show CDR1 as MNHEY and CDR2 as SMNVEV (reference sequence). CDR3 size: 14 residues. The V gene lost 5 bases and the J gene lost 6 bases, with 13 bases spanning the gap. The CDR3 region is CASSRPGWSGELFF. CDR3 bases: TGTGCCAGCAGTAGGCCAGGGTGGTCCGGGGAGCTGTTTTTT.

This chain joins TRBV5-1 and TRBJ2-2, with TRBD2 matching over 7 bases. V was clipped by 4 bases and J by 5 bases; unmatched bases: 8. Germline assignment: CDR1 SGHRS and CDR2 YFSETQ. This CDR3 region has 15 residues. CDR3 sequence reads: CASSAITSATGELFF. As DNA, the CDR3 is TGCGCCAGCAGCGCAATCACTAGCGCGACCGGGGAGCTGTTTTTT.

The table lists this clone with a few counts. The chain joins TRBV9 to TRBJ1-6; the D gene is possibly TRBD1 (5 bases). CDR1 and CDR2 from the germline V gene are SGDLS and YYNGEE. Trimming stripped 4 bases from V and 0 bases from J, with 8 bases between. The CDR3 extends over 15 amino acids. In DNA, the CDR3 is TGTGCCAGCAGCTCGGACATCTCCTATAATTCACCCCTCCACTTT. The encoded protein is CASSSDISYNSPLHF.

The rearrangement joins TRBV7-9 to TRBJ2-3; the D gene is possibly TRBD1 (6 bases). The V end lost 4 bases, the J end lost 1 base, and 12 bases lay between the germline ends. The CDR3 contains 15 residues. Germline CDR1 and CDR2: SEHNR and FQNEAQ (reference sequence). CDR3 amino acids: CASSSQGPGTDTQYF. The CDR3 nucleotides read TGTGCCAGCAGCTCACAGGGTCCGGGCACAGATACGCAGTATTTT. Filled out from reference TRBV7-9 and TRBJ2-3, the complete variable domain reads DTGVSQNPRHKITKRGQNVTFRCDPISEHNRLYWYRQTLGQGPEFLTYFQNEAQLEKSRLLSDRFSAERPKGSFSTLEIQRTEQGDSAMYLCASSSQGPGTDTQYFGPGTRLTVL.

The CDR3 reads CASSTSPSDEQFF. The CDR3 region has the DNA TGTGCCAGTAGTACATCCCCCAGCGATGAGCAGTTCTTC. The chain carries TRBV19 and TRBJ2-1, with D uncertain. CDR1 and CDR2 (germline): LNHDA, SQIVND (reference sequence). The CDR3 contains 13 residues. V was cut by 4 bases and J by 8 bases, with 12 bases left in between.

This clone was recorded only once. This chain links TRBV4-2 with TRBJ2-1; perhaps TRBD2 as D (5 bases). CDR3 size: 16 residues. Germline CDR1 and CDR2: LGHNA and YNFKEQ. The V gene lost 4 bases and the J gene lost 3 bases, with 16 bases spanning the gap. For the CDR3, the DNA is TGTGCCAGCAGCCTGTTTGGAGAGCGGAACTACAATGAGCAGTTCTTC. Protein sequence: CASSLFGERNYNEQFF.

As DNA, the CDR3 is TGCGCCAGCAGCTCCGGAAGGGACAGGGTCTACGAGCAGTACTTC. It yields the protein CASSSGRDRVYEQYF. The chain is built from TRBV5-1 and TRBJ2-7; 9 bases map to TRBD1. V was pared by 3 bases and J by 3 bases, with 7 bases of the junction left unmatched. Germline CDR1 is SGHRS and CDR2 is YFSETQ. The CDR3 has 15 residues.

This clone was counted only a few times. V usage is TRBV12-3 or TRBV12-4 and J usage is TRBJ2-2; D not certain. V lost 3 bases and J 6 bases, leaving 5 bases between the germline ends. There are 12 residues in the CDR3. The CDR3 DNA reads as TGTGCCAGCAGTTTCTTCCCCGGGGAGCTGTTTTTT. Residues: CASSFFPGELFF.

This clone was recorded a few times. V gene TRBV4-3 combines with J gene TRBJ2-3, with 7 bases aligning to TRBD1. Germline CDR1 reads LGHNA; CDR2 reads YSLEER. CDR3 size: 17 residues. V lost 0 bases to trimming and J lost 4 bases; unmatched junction nucleotides: 10. The chain's CDR3 is CASSQDLLQGRADTQYF. The CDR3, as DNA: TGCGCCAGCAGCCAAGATCTTCTACAGGGGCGCGCAGATACGCAGTATTTT.

The rearrangement uses TRBV2 and TRBJ1-6; possible D gene TRBD1, 6 bases. Germline CDR1 reads SNHLY; CDR2 reads FYNNEI. The CDR3 runs to 15 residues. V was shortened by 4 bases and J by 9 bases, with 16 bases between the two germline ends. The CDR3 DNA reads as TGTGCCAGCAGTGGGCAATTACAGGGTACTTCACCCCTCCACTTT. Translation gives CASSGQLQGTSPLHF.

The chain joins TRBV7-2 to TRBJ1-2; tentative D call: TRBD1 (6 bases). Looked up from germline, CDR1 is SGHTA and CDR2 is FQGNSA. V shed 5 bases and J shed 1 base, with 14 bases lying between them. The length of the CDR3 is 15 residues. For the CDR3, the DNA is TGTGCCAGCAGCCTATACGGGACATTTAACTATGGCTACACCTTC. Residues: CASSLYGTFNYGYTF.

This chain links TRBV5-1 with TRBJ1-4, with 9 bases aligning to TRBD1. Trimming cost V 1 base and J 8 bases; bases outside gene matches: 9. The germline V gene encodes CDR1 SGHRS and CDR2 YFSETQ. CDR3 length: 16 amino acids. The CDR3 here is CASSLRYRGRREKLFF. The CDR3 DNA follows: TGCGCCAGCAGCTTGCGATACAGGGGGCGCCGCGAAAAACTGTTTTTT.